The sequence of this TCR beta chain was determined in a study of OX40 agonist ivuxolimab in advanced cancers. The data were produced by immunoSEQ multiplex PCR, yet TCRdb's version contains in-frame clones alone and is incomplete. Of more than 20,000 clones in the sample, approximately 90% were seen once. Germline loops: CDR1 SGHAT, CDR2 FQNNGV. V lost 3 bases and J lost 6, with 18 bases in between. The CDR3 length is 15 residues. Notes on the study in general: Researchers report that CD8+ T cells had, on average, more expanded clones than CD4+.

With regard to this clone: No antigen is known for it.

The receptor was derived from an adult with an advanced solid tumor such as melanoma, head and neck, liver or kidney cancer. The genes are TRBV11-2 and TRBJ2-7; maybe TRBD2 (6 bases). The sequencing here drew on CD4+ or CD8+ T cells sorted from blood, taken in a trial of the OX40 agonist ivuxolimab. CDR3 DNA sequence: TGTGCCAGCAGCTTGTGGAGGGTTCAGCGATCCGAGCAGTACTTC. Encoded protein: CASSLWRVQRSEQYF.